This T cell receptor (beta chain) was observed in a study of neurological immune-mediated disorders (dated by TCRdb to between 2017 and 2020). For the wider study: Among the approximately 34 multiple sclerosis patients, relapsing-remitting MS accounted for around 31 and secondary progressive MS accounted for 3. The cohort comprised some 71 subjects: some 15 HAM/TSP patients, some 35 multiple sclerosis patients and approximately 20 healthy controls. The approximately 110 TCR-beta libraries included longitudinal samples, technical triplicates and paired sorted CD4+ and CD8+ T-cell subsets alongside PBMC samples. Using UMI-based sequencing, the study compared peripheral blood TCR-beta repertoires from patients with HTLV-I-associated myelopathy (HAM/TSP), patients with multiple sclerosis, and healthy controls.

Here is what the overall study found, with its caveats: No identical CDR3 amino acid sequences were found to be shared among expanded clones across subjects, suggesting that TCR-beta repertoires were private in all groups. The MS cluster was not associated with any clinical or MRI features, and the authors stated that larger cohorts are needed. In a phylogenetic analysis, the repertoires of 18 out of 34 MS patients fell into a single cluster of related CDR3 sequences, pointing to a possible signature at the repertoire level. The highest TCR clonal expansion was observed in HAM/TSP patients, whereas the lowest was observed in MS patients, even when compared with healthy controls.

This clonotype has ten or more counts. The antigen this receptor binds is unknown. Nothing much larger sits one base from this clone, and base qualities are not available. Here V drops 0 bases and J drops 4 bases, and the junction holds 1 base not matched to any gene. CDR1 and CDR2 (SGHKS, YYEKEE) derive from the germline V gene (reference sequence). The CDR3 sequence holds 15 residues, the cysteine and phenylalanine included. The DNA shown is the 45-base CDR3, in frame from base 1. To synthesize cDNA, template-switch 5'RACE was performed with a primer carrying a 10-nucleotide random unique molecular identifier so that each TCR transcript was tagged. Over 190 million TCR-beta sequences, covering 15-18 subjects, were produced in each sequencing run. Total RNA was extracted with the RNeasy kit. The KAPA Real-time Library Amplification kit was used to amplify TCR-beta VDJ regions with primers for the TCR constant region and the 5'RACE anchor. A first PCR added sample indexes and Illumina adaptors, and a second PCR then raised library yield. After Ampure bead purification, the TCR product of roughly 650 bp was size-selected on a 2% E-gel SizeSelection system. Before pooling, library quality was assessed on a Bioanalyzer, concentration was determined with Qubit, and library quantification was performed with the Kapa Library Quantification kit. An Illumina HiSeq 2500 sequenced the libraries paired-end 2 x 150 bp. To increase sequence diversity, roughly 24-31% phiX was spiked into each library pool. The original pipeline was this. Quality-filtered reads were processed with the UMI-based MiGEC pipeline, and over 75% of raw TCR sequences were removed by the MiGEC pipeline during error correction. IMGT germline references were used for alignment of VDJ genes, and clonotypes were defined by a unique CDR3 amino acid sequence together with V-J genes. VDJtools evaluated clonal expansion, Shannon diversity and CDR3 relatedness (CalcPairwiseDistances, ClusterSamples); CLCbio workbench built phylogenetic trees. Using coefficient-of-variation modelling across technical triplicates, the study counted a clone as expanded if it had at least 8 unique UMIs. TCRdb handled the public reads itself, with Q25 trimming in fastp and clone calling in MiXCR, and kept productive beta chains. Entries are consolidated by CDR3 protein sequence, retaining the most common genes and DNA. The V and J calls here are based on TCRdb, not the publication. For this sample there are tens of thousands of distinct CDR3 sequences; over 3.5% appear just once. The ten largest clones take up 1.9% of the sample.

For sorted-subset TCR libraries, 1 million sorted CD4+ or CD8+ T cells were used. The multiple sclerosis patients were enrolled in a US clinical protocol that used magnetic resonance imaging to evaluate disease progression. PBMCs were separated from peripheral blood using Ficoll-Hypaque density gradient centrifugation and then cryopreserved in liquid nitrogen. Paired sorted CD4+ and CD8+ subsets came from healthy controls, HAM/TSP patients and MS patients. The sequenced material came from CD4+ T cells from blood. This clonotype was sampled from a woman aged 40 to 50 with multiple sclerosis. Rearrangement joined TRBV5-5 to TRBJ2-3; 11 central nucleotides agree with TRBD2. In nucleotides, the sequence is TGTGCCAGCAGCTTGGTAGCGGGGGGGCCAGATACGCAGTATTTT. Its amino acids are CASSLVAGGPDTQYF.